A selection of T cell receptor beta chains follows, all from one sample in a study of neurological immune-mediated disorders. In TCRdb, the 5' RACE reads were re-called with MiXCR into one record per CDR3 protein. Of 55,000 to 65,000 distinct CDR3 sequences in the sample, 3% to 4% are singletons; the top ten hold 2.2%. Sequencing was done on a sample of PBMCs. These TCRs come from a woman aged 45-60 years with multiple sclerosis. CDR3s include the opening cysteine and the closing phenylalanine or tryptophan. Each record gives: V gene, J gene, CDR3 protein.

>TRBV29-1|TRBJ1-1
CSVRTDYEAFF
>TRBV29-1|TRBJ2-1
CSVGLAIYNEQFF
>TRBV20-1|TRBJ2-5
CSARRPPQETQYF
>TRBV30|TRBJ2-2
CAWRSGFANTGELFF
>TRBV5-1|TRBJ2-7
CASSSGQGAYEQYF
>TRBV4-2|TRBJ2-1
CASSQPRTTREGNEQFF
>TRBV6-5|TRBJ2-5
CASRNWGETQYF
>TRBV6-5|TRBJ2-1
CASSYSGAGDNEQFF
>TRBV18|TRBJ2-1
CASSPPPTDNYNEQFF
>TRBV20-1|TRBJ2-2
CSAGPTSGRNTGELFF
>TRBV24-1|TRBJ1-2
CATSRDGYGYTF
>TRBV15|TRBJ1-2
CATSTLLSARGYTF
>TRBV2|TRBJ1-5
CASQGGYNQPQHF
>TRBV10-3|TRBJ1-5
CATQTGGGNQPQNF
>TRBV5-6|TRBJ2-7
CASSLRSEYEQYF
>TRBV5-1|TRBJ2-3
CASSYDLAGQQYF
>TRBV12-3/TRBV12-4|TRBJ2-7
CASSPDTSSYEQYF
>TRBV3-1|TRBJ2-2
CASSHDGDYLSGELFF
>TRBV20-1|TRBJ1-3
CSARSTDGGNTIYF
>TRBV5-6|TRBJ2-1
CASSLGRVNEQFF
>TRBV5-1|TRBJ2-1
CASSRGINNEQFF
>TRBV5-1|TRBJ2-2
CASSLTSKSNTGELFF